Each of the 24 T cell receptor beta chains below was sequenced from the same sample in a study of CD8 T cells in ankylosing spondylitis. One entry per CDR3 protein results from TCRdb running MiXCR on the 5' RACE reads. This repertoire shows some 290,000 distinct CDR3 sequences, 20% found once; its top ten account for about 8.2%. The sample was blood, either unsorted or a sorted T cell fraction (not recorded which). Receptor source: a male donor with ankylosing spondylitis or in good health (not recorded which).

The chain recombines TRBV12-3 or TRBV12-4 with TRBJ2-5, with TRBD2 as a possible D gene (7 bases). V shed 7 bases and J shed 1 base, with 16 bases lying between them. This CDR3 comprises 15 residues. CDR3 bases: TGTGCCAGCACCCCTACTGGGGGGGCCCAAGAGACCCAGTACTTC. As protein: CASTPTGGAQETQYF.

CDR3 coding DNA: TGTGCCACCAGTGATCAGGGTTCTTTCCACAATGAGCAGTTCTTC. Encoded protein: CATSDQGSFHNEQFF. This rearrangement joins TRBV24-1 to TRBJ2-1; TRBD1 is a possible D gene (5 bases). This CDR3 contains 15 residues. V was pared by 3 bases and J by 5 bases, with 13 bases between. CDR1 is KGHDR, CDR2 SFDVKD, per germline.

This clonotype came up a few times. The chain couples TRBV7-6 to TRBJ1-4; possible D gene TRBD1, 5 bases. Trimming stripped 5 bases from V and 2 bases from J, with 24 bases between. The CDR3 is 19 residues long. From germline, CDR1 is SGHVS and CDR2 FNYEAQ. This CDR3 is CASSPRTSYSGETNEKLFF. The CDR3 DNA reads TGTGCCAGCAGCCCGCGCACATCGTATTCGGGGGAGACTAATGAAAAACTGTTTTTT.

At least ten counts were recorded for this clonotype. The chain links TRBV20-1 to TRBJ2-2; possibly TRBD2 for D (5 bases). Germline values: CDR1 DFQATT, CDR2 SNEGSKA (reference sequence). V was clipped by 3 bases and J by 6 bases, with 17 bases between them. The CDR3 spans 15 residues. In nucleotides, the CDR3 is TGCAGTGCTAGCCCCCTCTCGGGATCGGCCGGGGAGCTGTTTTTT. Its translation is CSASPLSGSAGELFF.

This clonotype was counted a few times. The chain couples TRBV15 to TRBJ1-4, with 7 bases fitting TRBD1. The germline CDR1 and CDR2 sequences are LNHNV and YYDKDF (reference sequence). The junction had 5 bases not matched to a gene; V was cut back by 4 bases and J by 6 bases. CDR3 size: 14 residues. The CDR3 region has the DNA TGTGCCACCAGCACCCCGGGACAGCATGAAAAACTGTTTTTT. Translating it yields CATSTPGQHEKLFF.

This clonotype was counted only a few times. The chain recombines TRBV10-3 with TRBJ2-1; 8 bases map to TRBD2. Trimming cost V 4 bases and J 6 bases; bases outside gene matches: 20. Germline-derived CDR1 and CDR2 are ENHRY and SYGVKD. This CDR3 has 19 residues. This CDR3 is CAISAGGIISGGVSNEQFF. The CDR3 DNA follows: TGTGCCATCAGTGCCGGGGGGATAATCAGCGGGGGCGTAAGCAATGAGCAGTTCTTC.

This sequence joins TRBV28 and TRBJ2-1; TRBD1 aligns across 7 bases. This CDR3 contains 14 residues. J lost 7 bases, V lost 4 bases, and 7 bases had no gene match. Per the germline V gene, CDR1 is MDHEN and CDR2 is SYDVKM. The CDR3 protein is CASSWGTERNEQFF. CDR3 nucleotides: TGTGCCAGCAGTTGGGGGACAGAGAGAAATGAGCAGTTCTTC. Full variable domain (rest looked up from reference TRBV28 and TRBJ2-1): DVKVTQSSRYLVKRTGEKVFLECVQDMDHENMFWYRQDPGLGLRLIYFSYDVKMKEKGDIPEGYSVSREKKERFSLILESASTNQTSMYLCASSWGTERNEQFFGPGTRLTVL.

This clonotype has a handful of counts. The chain joins TRBV4-1 to TRBJ2-3; no reliable D call. V lost 0 bases and J 3 bases, leaving 7 bases between the germline ends. Germline assignment: CDR1 MGHRA and CDR2 YSYEKL. This CDR3 has 14 residues. Here the CDR3 DNA reads TGCGCCAGCAGCCAAGATCTCGGGACAGATACGCAGTATTTT. Protein: CASSQDLGTDTQYF.

This chain connects TRBV6-1 to TRBJ2-3; D is possibly TRBD2 (7 bases). Germline V gene sequence: CDR1 MNHNS, CDR2 SASEGT. Trimming shortened V by 4 bases and J by 2 bases, and 13 bases separated the two germline ends. The CDR3 runs to 15 residues. The CDR3 coding sequence is TGTGCCAGCAGTGCGGGGGGCGGACCCACAGATACGCAGTATTTT. As protein: CASSAGGGPTDTQYF.

This clonotype was counted only a few times. J is TRBJ2-3 and V is TRBV27; D ambiguous. This CDR3 spans 15 amino acids. Germline lookup yields CDR1 MNHEY and CDR2 SMNVEV (reference sequence). The V end lost 7 bases, the J end lost 2 bases, and 16 bases lay between the germline ends. The CDR3 sequence: CASTFSGRVTDTQYF. The CDR3 nucleotides read TGTGCCAGCACCTTTTCTGGTCGGGTCACAGATACGCAGTATTTT.

The gene calls are TRBV27 and TRBJ2-5; the D gene is possibly TRBD1 (6 bases). The CDR3 spans 14 residues. Germline CDR1 and CDR2: MNHEY and SMNVEV (reference sequence). Trimming removed 4 bases at V and 2 bases at J, with 11 bases between. The CDR3 DNA follows: TGTGCCAGCAGTTCCCCCGGGACACAAGAGACCCAGTACTTC. Encoded protein: CASSSPGTQETQYF.

This clonotype turned up a few times. The chain has TRBV7-2 and TRBJ1-6; 9 bases are a match to TRBD1. Germline loops: CDR1 SGHTA, CDR2 FQGNSA. Trimming at V came to 4 bases and at J to 6 bases, leaving 7 bases not matched to a gene. CDR3 size: 16 residues. The CDR3 loop is CASSSQDRGPNSPLHF. As DNA, the CDR3 is TGTGCCAGCAGCTCTCAGGACAGGGGCCCTAATTCACCCCTCCACTTT.

This clonotype showed up just a few times. The chain uses TRBV20-1 and TRBJ1-1; D unclear. This CDR3 region has 12 residues. Germline CDR1 is DFQATT and CDR2 is SNEGSKA (reference sequence). V lost 1 base, J lost 1 base, and 4 bases lay in between. This CDR3 reads CSARVKNTEAFF. CDR3 nucleotide sequence: TGCAGTGCTAGAGTCAAGAACACTGAAGCTTTCTTT.

For this clonotype: This may be a read error: a much more frequent sequence differs by one nucleotide. V usage is TRBV2 and J usage is TRBJ2-1, with TRBD2 matching 9 bases. The CDR3 covers 16 residues. Germline V gene lookup returns CDR1 SNHLY and CDR2 FYNNEI. V gave up 2 bases and J gave up 1 base; unmatched junction bases: 3. CDR3: CASSELAGRSYNEQFF. The CDR3 DNA sequence: TGTGCCAGCAGTGAACTAGCGGGGAGATCCTACAATGAGCAGTTCTTC. Supplemented by reference TRBV2 and TRBJ2-1, the full variable domain reads EPEVTQTPSHQVTQMGQEVILRCVPISNHLYFYWYRQILGQKVEFLVSFYNNEISEKSEIFDDQFSVERPDGSNFTLKIRSTKLEDSAMYFCASSELAGRSYNEQFFGPGTRLTVL.

This clonotype was seen a few times. The gene calls are TRBV6-5 and TRBJ1-2; D is perhaps TRBD1 (5 bases). Trimming took 5 bases from V and 8 from J, leaving 12 bases between them. Germline V gene data show CDR1 as MNHEY and CDR2 as SVGAGI. The CDR3 is 12 amino acids. CDR3 amino acids: CASSADPGGYTF. The DNA of the CDR3 is TGTGCCAGCAGTGCCGACCCAGGGGGCTACACCTTC.

This clonotype has just a few counts. The chain couples TRBV5-1 to TRBJ2-2; 7 nucleotides align to TRBD1. V shed 5 bases and J 0 bases; nucleotides not matched to a gene: 4. The CDR3 loop spans 15 amino acids. CDR1 and CDR2 from the germline V gene are SGHRS and YFSETQ. The DNA of the CDR3 is TGCGCCAGCAGGACGGGACAGACGAACACCGGGGAGCTGTTTTTT. This sequence encodes CASRTGQTNTGELFF.

This sequence joins TRBV12-3 or TRBV12-4 and TRBJ1-2; no definite D call. V was shortened by 6 bases and J by 5 bases, with 16 bases between the two germline ends. CDR3 length: 14 residues. In nucleotides, the CDR3 is TGTGCCAGCAGCCGGGTCTCGGGCCTGTATGGCTACACCTTC. Its protein product is CASSRVSGLYGYTF.

In this sample, this clonotype turned up many times. The rearrangement links TRBV27 to TRBJ2-2, with D maybe TRBD2 (5 bases). Trimming took off 0 bases at V and 6 bases at J, with 14 bases between the two ends. The CDR3 has 16 amino acids. Germline CDR1 reads MNHEY; CDR2 reads SMNVEV (reference sequence). DNA for the CDR3: TGTGCCAGCAGTTTATCGCCAGCGGCCCTGGCCGGGGAGCTGTTTTTT. This encodes CASSLSPAALAGELFF.

The sample holds a few counts of this clonotype. The V call is TRBV5-1, the J call TRBJ2-2; TRBD1 might be the D (6 bases). The CDR3 totals 17 residues. Germline-derived CDR1 and CDR2 are SGHRS and YFSETQ. V lost 0 bases to trimming and J lost 0 bases, with 12 bases between them. In DNA form, the CDR3 reads TGCGCCAGCAGCTTGGTGTCACAGGGTACGAACACCGGGGAGCTGTTTTTT. Translation: CASSLVSQGTNTGELFF.

This clonotype was counted only a few times. This chain uses TRBV12-3 or TRBV12-4 with TRBJ1-2; D may be TRBD1 (5 bases). This CDR3 region has 14 residues. Trimming shortened V by 5 bases and J by 2 bases, and 12 bases separated the two germline ends. The CDR3 sequence: CASSGHGANYGYTF. The CDR3 nucleotides are TGTGCCAGCAGTGGTCACGGGGCCAACTATGGCTACACCTTC.

The table lists this clonotype with a few counts. The gene calls are TRBV4-1 and TRBJ2-1, with 9 bases identical to TRBD2. Trimming at V came to 4 bases and at J to 2 bases, leaving 3 bases not matched to a gene. The CDR3 has 15 amino acids. CDR1 and CDR2 from the germline V gene are MGHRA and YSYEKL. The CDR3 spells CASSRLAVTYNEQFF. The DNA of the CDR3 is TGCGCCAGCAGCCGACTAGCGGTCACCTACAATGAGCAGTTCTTC.

The V call is TRBV2, the J call TRBJ1-6; a weak D match, TRBD1 (5 bases). Trimming pared 7 bases from V and 6 bases from J, leaving 13 bases between. The germline V gene encodes CDR1 SNHLY and CDR2 FYNNEI. CDR3 length: 14 residues. CDR3 sequence (DNA): TGTGCCAGCATGGTCGGGGGAGCTAATTCACCCCTCCACTTT. Translating it yields CASMVGGANSPLHF.

This clonotype occurred many times. The chain combines TRBV2 with TRBJ2-1; weak D call: TRBD2 (6 bases). The germline V gene has CDR1 SNHLY and CDR2 FYNNEI. Trimming stripped 8 bases from V and 6 bases from J, with 8 bases between. CDR3 length equals 11 residues. In nucleotides, the CDR3 is TGTGCCAGCTACGGGGGCAATGAGCAGTTCTTC. It is translated as CASYGGNEQFF. The entire variable domain, with the rest obtained from reference TRBV2 and TRBJ2-1, is as follows: EPEVTQTPSHQVTQMGQEVILRCVPISNHLYFYWYRQILGQKVEFLVSFYNNEISEKSEIFDDQFSVERPDGSNFTLKIRSTKLEDSAMYFCASYGGNEQFFGPGTRLTVL.

In its sample, this clonotype was seen a few times. J is TRBJ1-2 and V is TRBV5-1, with D possibly matching TRBD1 (5 bases). Trimming left V 4 bases short and J 2 bases short, with 15 bases between. CDR1 and CDR2 (germline): SGHRS, YFSETQ. The CDR3 spans 15 residues. CDR3 bases: TGCGCCAGCAGCCGAGCCCCAGGGCCAAACTATGGCTACACCTTC. Translating it yields CASSRAPGPNYGYTF.